This is a list of T cell receptor beta chains from one sample in a study of blood T cell repertoires in COVID-19. Sequenced by immunoSEQ multiplex PCR; TCRdb stores in-frame clones only, minus some. This sample carries approximately 300,000 clones, more than 80% of them seen once, and the ten largest clones take around 5.8%. The sequenced sample was peripheral blood. Receptors originate from a woman in her 50s with COVID-19, enrolled during active disease. Each CDR3 is given with its conserved first and last residue. A D gene is named only where the DNA matches it firmly. Clone size is stated in some rows and not others, as once, few, many or a class when expanded.

abundance: .
d_gene: .
v_gene: TRBV5-1
j_gene: TRBJ2-7
CDR3aa: CASTPQGGGRYEQYF
CDR3nt: TGCGCCAGCACCCCCCAGGGGGGCGGGAGGTACGAGCAGTACTTC

abundance: .
d_gene: TRBD1
v_gene: TRBV19
j_gene: TRBJ2-2
CDR3aa: CASSISGGRNTGELFF
CDR3nt: TGTGCCAGTAGTATATCAGGGGGCCGGAACACCGGGGAGCTGTTTTTT

abundance: .
d_gene: TRBD2
v_gene: TRBV19
j_gene: TRBJ2-1
CDR3aa: CASSIIRDYGEQFF
CDR3nt: TGTGCCAGTAGTATAATCCGGGACTATGGTGAGCAGTTCTTC

abundance: .
d_gene: .
v_gene: TRBV7-6
j_gene: TRBJ1-1
CDR3aa: CASSPNGRAEAFF
CDR3nt: TGTGCCAGCAGTCCAAACGGGAGGGCTGAAGCTTTCTTT

abundance: few
d_gene: TRBD1
v_gene: TRBV5-4
j_gene: TRBJ1-1
CDR3aa: CASSFRTGDDTEAFF
CDR3nt: TGTGCCAGCAGCTTCCGGACAGGGGACGACACTGAAGCTTTCTTT

abundance: few
d_gene: TRBD1
v_gene: TRBV24-1
j_gene: TRBJ1-5
CDR3aa: CATSDFRGVGNQPQHF
CDR3nt: TGTGCCACCAGTGACTTCAGGGGGGTGGGCAATCAGCCCCAGCATTTT

abundance: .
d_gene: .
v_gene: TRBV2
j_gene: TRBJ2-5
CDR3aa: CASQYQETQYF
CDR3nt: TGTGCCAGCCAGTACCAAGAGACCCAGTACTTC

abundance: .
d_gene: .
v_gene: TRBV30
j_gene: TRBJ1-1
CDR3aa: CAWKAGRLPEAFF
CDR3nt: TGTGCCTGGAAAGCAGGGAGGCTGCCTGAAGCTTTCTTT

abundance: few
d_gene: .
v_gene: TRBV5-4
j_gene: TRBJ1-5
CDR3aa: CASSLGGDQPQHF
CDR3nt: TGTGCCAGCAGCTTGGGCGGGGATCAGCCCCAGCATTTT

abundance: .
d_gene: TRBD2
v_gene: TRBV25-1
j_gene: TRBJ2-1
CDR3aa: CASSGRTLLAGVGDEQFF
CDR3nt: TGTGCCAGCAGTGGAAGGACCCTACTAGCGGGAGTAGGGGATGAGCAGTTCTTC

abundance: once
d_gene: .
v_gene: TRBV10-2
j_gene: TRBJ2-1
CDR3aa: CASSEARDGQFF
CDR3nt: TGCGCCAGCAGTGAAGCCCGCGATGGGCAGTTCTTC

abundance: .
d_gene: TRBD1
v_gene: TRBV19
j_gene: TRBJ2-7
CDR3aa: CASSRSRDSSYEQYF
CDR3nt: TGTGCCAGTAGCCGGTCCCGGGACAGCTCCTACGAGCAGTACTTC

abundance: .
d_gene: TRBD2
v_gene: TRBV6-5
j_gene: TRBJ2-3
CDR3aa: CASSSGLAGADTQYF
CDR3nt: TGTGCCAGCAGTTCGGGACTAGCGGGAGCAGATACGCAGTATTTT